This T cell receptor beta chain originates from a study of T-cell reconstitution after alpha-beta-depleted transplantation in children. Study-wide points: The study reportedly traced alpha-beta T cells about two months after transplant to several hundred expanded graft clones.

The TCRbeta library was prepared with unique molecular identifiers. MiXCR was run by TCRdb on the PCR reads, yielding one entry per CDR3 protein. Here the sample spans about 980,000 distinct CDR3 sequences, under 30% being singletons. This CDR3 region has 11 residues. Trimming shortened V by 1 base and J by 13 bases, and 8 bases separated the two germline ends. The germline V gene has CDR1 SGHAT and CDR2 FQDESV (reference sequence). This clonotype was counted between two and nine times. Its antigen is not known. The receptor comes from a boy less than two years old who had a stem cell transplant for SCID, so the T cells may come from the graft donor. The V call is TRBV11-1, the J call TRBJ2-1; D might be TRBD2 (5 bases). The starting material was PBMCs, mostly from graft donor cells, obtained 360 days after TCRalphabeta/CD19-depleted stem cell transplant. This chain's CDR3 is CASSLGGSQFF. As DNA, the CDR3 is TGTGCCAGCAGCTTAGGTGGGAGCCAGTTCTTC.